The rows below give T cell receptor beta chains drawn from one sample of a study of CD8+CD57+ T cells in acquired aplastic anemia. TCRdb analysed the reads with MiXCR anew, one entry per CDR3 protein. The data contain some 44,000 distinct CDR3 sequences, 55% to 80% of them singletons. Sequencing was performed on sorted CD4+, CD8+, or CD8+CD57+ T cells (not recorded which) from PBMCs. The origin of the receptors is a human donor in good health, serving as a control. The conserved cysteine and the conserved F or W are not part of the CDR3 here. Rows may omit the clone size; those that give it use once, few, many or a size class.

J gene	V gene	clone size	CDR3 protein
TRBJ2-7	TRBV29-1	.	SVKDRRAHEQY
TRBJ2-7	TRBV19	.	ASVKRTGGYEQY
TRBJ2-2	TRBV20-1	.	SASPGVSGELF
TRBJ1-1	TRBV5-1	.	ASSLQQGIRNTEAF
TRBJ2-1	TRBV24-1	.	ATSGGPGSYNEQF
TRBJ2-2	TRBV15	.	ATSRSTGELF
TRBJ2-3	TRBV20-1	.	SAAGLAPADTQY
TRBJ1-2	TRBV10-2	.	ASSEDRGKYGYT
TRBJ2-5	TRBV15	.	ATSRDRFLAQY
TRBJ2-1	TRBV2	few	ASLGGGGIYNEQF
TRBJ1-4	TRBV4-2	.	ASSQGVQGLNEKLF
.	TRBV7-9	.	ASSLGGRNEQY
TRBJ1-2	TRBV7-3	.	ASSLGFLGYT
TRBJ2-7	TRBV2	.	ASSGRSYEQY
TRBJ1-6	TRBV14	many	ASSQDPKGSYNSPLH
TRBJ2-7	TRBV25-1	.	ASSSPGPPGAYEQY
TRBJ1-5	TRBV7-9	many	ASSLGGRGSNQPQH
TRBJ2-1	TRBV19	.	ASSINRENEQF
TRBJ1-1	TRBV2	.	ASIVTGNTEAF
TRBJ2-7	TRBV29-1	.	SVEGHQVYEQY
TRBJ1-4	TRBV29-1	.	SVRRGMDEKLF
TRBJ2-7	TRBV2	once	ASSEAGAGAYEQY
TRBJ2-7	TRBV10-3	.	ASRGTAYEQY
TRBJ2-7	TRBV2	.	ASSPNNEQY
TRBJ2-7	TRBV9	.	ASSVGELPNYEQY
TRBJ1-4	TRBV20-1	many	SARVGQGELYEKLF
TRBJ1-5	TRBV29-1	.	SVVEGSSQPQH
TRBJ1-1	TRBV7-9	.	ASSLTQGSTEAF
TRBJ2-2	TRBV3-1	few	ASSQPTSGTGELF
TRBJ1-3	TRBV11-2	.	ASSSTGGIRGNTIY
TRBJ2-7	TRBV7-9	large	ASSLEDSYEQY
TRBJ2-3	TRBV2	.	ARALRRARTDTQY
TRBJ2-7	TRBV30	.	ALVQPDRYEQY
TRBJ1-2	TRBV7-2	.	ASSPDKNYGYT
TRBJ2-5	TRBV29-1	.	SVEDRGSQY
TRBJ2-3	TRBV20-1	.	SARGSPGDTQY
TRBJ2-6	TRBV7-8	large	ASSFQVTGANVLT